This TCR beta chain was documented in a study of patients and donors after allogeneic stem cell transplantation. The length of the CDR3 is 13 residues. The V end was cut by 4 bases, the J end by 11 bases, with 17 bases between. Germline V gives CDR1 LGHDT, CDR2 YNNKEL (reference sequence). This clonotype has ten or more counts. In TCRdb, the RT-PCR reads were re-called with MiXCR into one record per CDR3 protein. The top ten clones hold 50% of a sample with about 150,000 distinct CDR3 sequences, 37% of them seen once. The sample taken for sequencing was blood, either unsorted or a sorted T cell fraction (not recorded which). This TCR derives from a human donor who was either an allogeneic HSCT recipient or a stem cell or donor lymphocyte infusion donor (not recorded which). It is not recorded whose cells these are; they may come from a transplant donor. The V gene is TRBV3-1, the J gene TRBJ1-1; D unclear. CDR3 region: CASSLRTTGGAFF. CDR3 nucleotides: TGTGCCAGCAGCCTCCGGACCACTGGAGGGGCTTTCTTT.